These T cell receptor beta chains were read from a single sample in a study of CD8 T cells in ankylosing spondylitis. TCRdb re-analysed the 5' RACE reads in MiXCR, keeping a single row per CDR3 protein. This sample carries approximately 240,000 distinct CDR3 sequences, about 10% of them seen once, and the ten largest clones take 2.5% to 3%. Sequencing was performed on blood, either unsorted or a sorted T cell fraction (not recorded which). The receptors come from a male donor with ankylosing spondylitis or in good health (not recorded which). The CDR3 runs from the conserved cysteine through the conserved F or W. D genes are given only for firm matches. Clone size is shown for a subset of rows, as once, few, many or a class of expanded clone.

v_gene	d_gene	abundance	j_gene	CDR3aa	CDR3nt
TRBV2	TRBD2	many	TRBJ2-1	CASSVGRGGGNEQFF	TGTGCCAGCAGTGTGGGGCGGGGGGGCGGAAATGAGCAGTTCTTC
TRBV20-1	NA	many	TRBJ1-2	CSARHDDANYGYTF	TGCAGTGCTCGACACGACGACGCTAACTATGGCTACACCTTC
TRBV20-1	TRBD2	NA	TRBJ2-2	CSAPGLAGGNTGELFF	TGCAGTGCCCCGGGACTAGCGGGAGGGAACACCGGGGAGCTGTTTTTT
TRBV6-1	NA	many	TRBJ1-2	CASSPGAPLDGYTF	TGTGCCAGCAGCCCAGGGGCCCCTCTCGATGGCTACACCTTC
TRBV11-2	TRBD1	many	TRBJ2-4	CASSPGTGIAKNIQYF	TGTGCCAGCAGCCCGGGGACAGGGATAGCCAAAAACATTCAGTACTTC
TRBV11-3	NA	NA	TRBJ1-6	CASSLWGAQLNSPLHF	TGTGCCAGCAGCTTATGGGGTGCCCAGCTTAATTCACCCCTCCACTTT
TRBV18	NA	many	TRBJ2-3	CASSPEDTQYF	TGTGCCAGCTCACCAGAGGATACGCAGTATTTT
TRBV2	NA	many	TRBJ2-3	CASIFGGPTDTQYF	TGTGCCAGCATTTTTGGGGGGCCCACAGATACGCAGTATTTT
TRBV6-2/TRBV6-3	NA	many	TRBJ1-5	CASSTPKSWGQPQHF	TGTGCCAGCAGTACCCCCAAATCGTGGGGACAGCCCCAGCATTTT
TRBV20-1	NA	many	TRBJ1-5	CSARLDGVPNQPQHF	TGCAGTGCTAGACTGGACGGGGTTCCTAATCAGCCCCAGCATTTT
TRBV29-1	NA	many	TRBJ2-7	CSVWESYEQYF	TGCAGCGTTTGGGAATCCTACGAGCAGTACTTC
TRBV12-3/TRBV12-4	NA	many	TRBJ1-1	CASTLANTEAFF	TGTGCCAGCACCCTTGCGAACACTGAAGCTTTCTTT
TRBV11-3	NA	NA	TRBJ2-1	CASSQEGHEQFF	TGTGCCAGCAGCCAAGAGGGGCATGAGCAGTTCTTC
TRBV12-5	NA	many	TRBJ1-1	CASGELMNTEAFF	TGTGCTAGTGGAGAGCTAATGAACACTGAAGCTTTCTTT
TRBV14	NA	many	TRBJ2-7	CASSQVIRVEQYF	TGTGCCAGCAGCCAAGTAATCAGGGTAGAGCAGTACTTC
TRBV20-1	NA	many	TRBJ2-1	CSAQGLAYNEQFF	TGCAGTGCTCAGGGGTTGGCTTACAATGAGCAGTTCTTC
TRBV20-1	NA	many	TRBJ2-1	CSATSVTRLGSYNEQFF	TGCAGTGCTACCTCCGTTACTCGACTAGGTAGCTACAATGAGCAGTTCTTC
TRBV6-2/TRBV6-3	NA	NA	TRBJ1-5	CASMSPAHNQPQHF	TGTGCCAGCATGTCTCCAGCTCACAATCAGCCCCAGCATTTT
TRBV6-1	TRBD1	many	TRBJ1-3	CASSGRTGAGNTIYF	TGTGCCAGCAGTGGACGGACAGGAGCCGGAAACACCATATATTTT
TRBV5-1	NA	many	TRBJ2-3	CASRQLDGTDTQYF	TGCGCCAGCAGACAACTGGACGGCACAGATACGCAGTATTTT
TRBV20-1	TRBD1	many	TRBJ2-7	CSANDRAHEQYF	TGCAGTGCTAACGACAGGGCCCACGAGCAGTACTTC
TRBV10-1	NA	NA	TRBJ1-5	CARIRGGWEYSNQPQHF	TGCGCCAGGATAAGAGGTGGTTGGGAATATAGCAATCAGCCCCAGCATTTT